The 10 T cell receptor beta chains reported below all come from one sample, sequenced in a study of blood T cell repertoires in COVID-19. The assay was immunoSEQ multiplex PCR, and TCRdb's table has in-frame clones only and misses some. The table has 200,000 to 250,000 clones, roughly 90% seen once. Specimen: peripheral blood. These TCRs come from a woman aged 45-59 years with acute or convalescent COVID-19.

The chain recombines TRBV6-5 with TRBJ2-6; D perhaps matches TRBD2 (7 bases). CDR3 size: 15 residues. In germline, CDR1 is MNHEY, CDR2 SVGAGI. Trimming removed 6 bases at V and 3 bases at J, with 12 bases between. CDR3 bases: TGTGCCAGCAGCCTCGGGGGGCTTGGGGCCAACGTCCTGACTTTC. Protein: CASSLGGLGANVLTF.

This chain connects TRBV7-8 to TRBJ2-5; 15 bases map to TRBD2. Per germline, CDR1 SGHVS and CDR2 FQNEAQ. CDR3 length equals 17 residues. J lost 5 bases, V lost 4 bases, and 8 bases had no gene match. CDR3 coding DNA: TGTGCCAGCAGCTCGGAAGGACTAGCGGGGGGGCAGGAGACCCAGTACTTC. Translated, it gives CASSSEGLAGGQETQYF.

This clone appeared a few times. The V gene is TRBV5-4, the J gene TRBJ2-5; D not certain. Germline V gives CDR1 SGHNT, CDR2 YYREEE (reference sequence). Trimming stripped 0 bases from V and 5 bases from J, with 14 bases between. The CDR3 has 15 residues. The DNA for the CDR3 is TGTGCCAGCAGCTTGGACGTTTTCGGGTCCGAGACCCAGTACTTC. It encodes CASSLDVFGSETQYF.

The CDR3 protein is CASSLSLAGGPDEQYF. The CDR3, as DNA: TGTGCCAGCAGTTTGTCACTAGCGGGAGGGCCGGACGAGCAGTACTTC. The chain is built from TRBV28 and TRBJ2-7; 13 nucleotides match TRBD2. Germline assignment: CDR1 MDHEN and CDR2 SYDVKM. The CDR3 extends over 16 amino acids. Trimming cost V 3 bases and J 5 bases; bases outside gene matches: 7.

This clone was picked up many times. V gene TRBV6-5 combines with J gene TRBJ1-5, with no clear D. Germline assignment: CDR1 MNHEY and CDR2 SVGAGI. There are 13 residues in the CDR3. Trimming took off 8 bases at V and 6 bases at J, with 14 bases between the two ends. In nucleotides, the CDR3 is TGTGCCAGCGCACCTAGGATGGCTCAGCCCCAGCATTTT. Translating gives CASAPRMAQPQHF.

J is TRBJ2-1 and V is TRBV5-1; D possibly corresponds to TRBD2 (5 bases). Germline CDR1 is SGHRS and CDR2 is YFSETQ. There are 13 residues in the CDR3. The V and J ends lost 1 base and 7 bases respectively, with 9 bases between them. This CDR3 reads CASSLPRGNEQFF. The CDR3 DNA sequence: TGCGCCAGCAGCTTGCCACGGGGTAATGAGCAGTTCTTC.

The gene calls are TRBV27 and TRBJ2-1; D call uncertain. The CDR3 is 14 amino acids. V was shortened by 2 bases and J by 7 bases, with 12 bases between the two germline ends. Germline V CDR1 and CDR2: MNHEY, SMNVEV (reference sequence). CDR3 in amino acids: CASSLRGAGNEQFF. The CDR3 nucleotides read TGTGCCAGCAGTTTACGAGGCGCCGGGAATGAGCAGTTCTTC.

The chain combines TRBV3-1 (or the pseudogene TRBV3-2) with TRBJ1-6, with D unresolved. The germline V gene encodes CDR1 LGHDT and CDR2 YNNKEL (reference sequence). The V and J ends lost 4 bases and 8 bases respectively, with 9 bases between them. This CDR3 has 13 residues. The CDR3 nucleotides read TGTGCCAGCAGCCGCGAAATGGATTCACCCCTCCACTTT. This gives the protein CASSREMDSPLHF.

The chain employs TRBV9 and TRBJ1-1, with D maybe TRBD1 (5 bases). Between the trimmed V and J ends, which lost 4 bases and 5 bases, there was a span of 15 bases. The germline V gene encodes CDR1 SGDLS and CDR2 YYNGEE. The CDR3 runs 14 residues. The CDR3 loop is CASSPPPGGTEAFF. CDR3 DNA sequence: TGTGCCAGCAGCCCACCCCCGGGGGGGACTGAAGCTTTCTTT.

The J gene is TRBJ1-2, the V gene TRBV14, with 9 bases lining up with TRBD1. The CDR3 runs 14 residues. CDR1 is SGHDN and CDR2 is FVKESK in the germline V gene. Germline trimming cut 4 bases from V and 4 bases from J; bases unmatched to any gene: 4. CDR3 loop: CASSPQTGGYGYTF. The CDR3 nucleotides are TGTGCCAGCAGCCCGCAGACAGGGGGCTATGGCTACACCTTC.